The clone carrying this T cell receptor beta chain was recorded many times. Its antigen is as yet unknown. The sample belongs to a study of human T cells and chemical hapten exposure. The wider study: 2% DPC applied to an approximately 2 cm by approximately 2 cm arm area sensitized donors.

Study-level results: Versus controls, significantly more large CDR3 similarity clusters arose from expanded TCRs.

The time point here: pre-sensitization, week 0. This sample's treatment: therapeutic diphenylcyclopropenone sensitization with weekly scalp DPC. The study enrolled 18 to 70-year-old alopecia patients suitable for DPC. The germline CDR1 and CDR2 sequences are MGHDK and SYGVNS. This CDR3 is 16 amino acids long. Trimming removed 3 bases from V and 3 bases from J; junction bases left unmatched: 8. Unique molecular identifiers were attached to individual cDNA molecules during library preparation. A single record per CDR3 protein comes from TCRdb applying MiXCR to the RACE reads. The sample holds about 300,000 distinct CDR3 sequences, around 5.5% seen once.

The TCR was taken from a woman aged 18-29 years with alopecia areata. Some clones in this sample may be carry-over from other donors' samples. The J gene is TRBJ2-5, the V gene TRBV25-1, with 9 bases fitting TRBD1. Source: whole blood, taken in connection with sensitization to the hapten diphenylcyclopropenone (DPC). CDR3 sequence reads: CASSESLGQGEETQYF. CDR3 bases: TGTGCCAGCAGTGAGAGCTTGGGACAGGGCGAAGAGACCCAGTACTTC.